The 21 T cell receptor beta chains in this list originate from one sample, sequenced in a study of cytomegalovirus exposure and HLA in healthy donors. 60 Vbeta and 13 Jbeta primers were used in PCR. Produced via immunoSEQ multiplex PCR; TCRdb's table is partial and in-frame only. The profile shows under 200,000 clones, over 60% of them singletons. The sequenced sample was PBMCs. All receptors come from a man aged 35 to 55 in good health and CMV-seronegative.

The chain employs TRBV5-5 and TRBJ1-1, with 7 bases fitting TRBD1. The CDR3 is 17 residues long. CDR1 SGHKS and CDR2 YYEKEE come from the germline V gene (reference sequence). The ends lost 5 bases at V and 1 base at J; junction bases unmatched: 14. The CDR3, as DNA: TGTGCCAGCAGGCCGAGGGAATCAGGGGGAACGAACACTGAAGCTTTCTTT. Encoded protein: CASRPRESGGTNTEAFF.

This chain uses TRBV6-4 with TRBJ1-1, with unresolved D. Germline values: CDR1 MRHNA, CDR2 SNTAGT. Trimming took 6 bases from V and 0 from J, leaving 14 bases between them. This CDR3 contains 15 residues. The CDR3 sequence: CASRPEDGLNTEAFF. The CDR3 nucleotides are TGTGCCAGCAGGCCTGAGGATGGATTGAACACTGAAGCTTTCTTT.

The rearrangement uses TRBV11-2 and TRBJ1-4, with D unclear. Germline values: CDR1 SGHAT, CDR2 FQNNGV. The CDR3 length is 14 residues. V lost 3 bases to trimming and J lost 1 base, with 6 bases between them. In DNA form, the CDR3 reads TGTGCCAGCAGCTTCGGAGGAACTAATGAAAAACTGTTTTTT. It yields the protein CASSFGGTNEKLFF.

The chain carries TRBV29-1 and TRBJ1-1; 10 nucleotides match TRBD1. The trim removed 6 bases at V and 3 bases at J, leaving 1 base unmatched. Germline CDR1 and CDR2: SQVTM and ANQGSEA. CDR3 length equals 12 residues. CDR3 in DNA: TGCAGCGTGGGGACAGGGGACACTGAAGCTTTCTTT. Amino acids: CSVGTGDTEAFF.

The V call is TRBV5-4, the J call TRBJ2-2; TRBD2 might be the D (6 bases). Germline values: CDR1 SGHNT, CDR2 YYREEE (reference sequence). Trimming removed 6 bases at V and 6 bases at J, with 15 bases between. CDR3 length equals 14 residues. The CDR3 nucleotides read TGTGCCAGCAACCCCGGGAGCGGTTCCGGGGAGCTGTTTTTT. The encoded protein is CASNPGSGSGELFF.

The rearrangement uses TRBV30 and TRBJ1-4; D gene uncertain. Germline assignment: CDR1 GTSNPN and CDR2 SVGIG (reference sequence). V gave up 0 bases and J gave up 8 bases, with 10 bases separating them. This CDR3 has 13 residues. The CDR3 sequence is CAWSVRMREKLFF. The CDR3 coding sequence is TGTGCCTGGAGTGTACGGATGAGGGAAAAACTGTTTTTT.

This chain uses TRBV6-1 with TRBJ2-7; TRBD1 aligns across 8 bases. The CDR3 extends over 15 amino acids. The V gene's germline CDR1 is MNHNS and CDR2 SASEGT. The ends lost 6 bases at V and 2 bases at J; junction bases unmatched: 9. For the CDR3, the DNA is TGTGCCAGCAGCGTGACAGGGGCGACAACCTACGAGCAGTACTTC. Its protein is CASSVTGATTYEQYF.

The rearrangement links TRBV9 to TRBJ2-6; a weak D match, TRBD2 (6 bases). CDR1 and CDR2 (germline): SGDLS, YYNGEE. There are 15 residues in the CDR3. V was shortened by 2 bases and J by 0 bases, with 6 bases between the two germline ends. CDR3 sequence reads: CASSVTSSGANVLTF. The CDR3 DNA follows: TGTGCCAGCAGCGTGACTAGCTCTGGGGCCAACGTCCTGACTTTC.

The chain combines TRBV9 with TRBJ2-3; 9 nucleotides line up with TRBD2. The CDR3 sequence is 17 residues long. CDR1 and CDR2 (germline): SGDLS, YYNGEE. Trimming removed 0 bases from V and 2 bases from J; junction bases left unmatched: 7. The CDR3, as DNA: TGTGCCAGCAGCGTAGCTGGCAGCGGGGGGTACACAGATACGCAGTATTTT. Translated: CASSVAGSGGYTDTQYF.

The chain has TRBV5-1 and TRBJ2-1; weak D call: TRBD2 (5 bases). V lost 0 bases, J lost 5 bases, and 12 bases lay in between. CDR1 SGHRS and CDR2 YFSETQ come from the germline V gene. This CDR3 is 15 amino acids long. CDR3 sequence reads: CASSLELASDNEQFF. Written as DNA, the CDR3 is TGCGCCAGCAGCTTGGAGCTAGCTTCGGACAATGAGCAGTTCTTC.

The chain employs TRBV5-1 and TRBJ1-4, with D unclear. Per germline, CDR1 SGHRS and CDR2 YFSETQ. Deletions cut 5 bases from V and 1 base from J, with 12 bases between. The CDR3 is 15 residues long. The CDR3 protein is CASSGSAVTNEKLFF. The CDR3 DNA is TGCGCCAGCAGTGGTTCGGCGGTAACTAATGAAAAACTGTTTTTT.

The V gene is TRBV7-2, the J gene TRBJ2-7; D not certain. The germline V and J ends were trimmed by 2 bases and 2 bases, with 10 bases remaining between them. Germline lookup yields CDR1 SGHTA and CDR2 FQGNSA. This CDR3 has 14 amino acids. The CDR3 reads CASSLRVMAYEQYF. The CDR3 coding sequence is TGTGCCAGCAGCTTACGGGTTATGGCCTACGAGCAGTACTTC. Together with reference TRBV7-2 and TRBJ2-7, the CDR3 gives the full variable domain: GAGVSQSPSNKVTEKGKDVELRCDPISGHTALYWYRQSLGQGLEFLIYFQGNSAPDKSGLPSDRFSAERTGGSVSTLTIQRTQQEDSAVYLCASSLRVMAYEQYFGPGTRLTVT.

V and J are TRBV7-2 and TRBJ2-7; TRBD2 matches 14 bases. In germline, CDR1 is SGHTA, CDR2 FQGNSA. The J segment lost 6 bases and the V segment lost 3 bases, leaving 4 bases of the junction unmatched. This CDR3 region has 15 residues. The CDR3 DNA sequence: TGTGCCAGCAGCTTCCGAGGACTAGCGGGGGGCGAGCAGTACTTC. Translation gives CASSFRGLAGGEQYF.

The chain has TRBV5-1 and TRBJ1-1; a weak D match, TRBD1 (6 bases). The ends were cut back, 0 bases at V and 5 bases at J, with 32 bases in the middle. The V gene's germline CDR1 is SGHRS and CDR2 YFSETQ. This CDR3 has 21 residues. The CDR3 spells CASSLAGGALVMNDPKTEAFF. Written as DNA, the CDR3 is TGCGCCAGCAGCTTGGCCGGGGGGGCCTTGGTAATGAATGATCCGAAAACTGAAGCTTTCTTT.

The V call is TRBV10-3, the J call TRBJ1-1; possibly TRBD1 for D (6 bases). The CDR3 spans 14 residues. Germline V CDR1 and CDR2: ENHRY, SYGVKD. V was pared by 3 bases and J by 4 bases, with 12 bases between. CDR3: CAISEATGLTEAFF. Here the CDR3 DNA reads TGTGCCATCAGTGAAGCGACAGGACTCACTGAAGCTTTCTTT.

The chain has TRBV30 and TRBJ2-2; D gene ambiguous. CDR3 size: 15 residues. Germline CDR1 GTSNPN, CDR2 SVGIG (reference sequence). Trimming cost V 0 bases and J 4 bases, with 12 bases left between them. This CDR3 reads CAWSVGSWSTGELFF. The CDR3 bases are TGTGCCTGGAGTGTCGGTAGTTGGAGCACCGGGGAGCTGTTTTTT.

Concerning this clone: The junction and the germline gene differ at one end; a read error may be behind it. Other DNA sequences in the same sample also yield this CDR3. V is TRBV10-3 and J is TRBJ2-2; D may be TRBD2 (5 bases). Germline CDR1 reads ENHRY; CDR2 reads SYGVKD. CDR3 length: 15 amino acids. This CDR3 is CAISESFGETGELFF. The CDR3, as DNA: TGTGCCATCAGCGAGTCGTTTGGGGAGACCGGGGAGCTGTTTTTT.

The V gene is TRBV15, the J gene TRBJ2-7; 9 bases map to TRBD1. Germline V CDR1 and CDR2: LNHNV, YYDKDF (reference sequence). V gave up 4 bases and J gave up 2 bases; unmatched junction bases: 6. The CDR3 contains 15 residues. CDR3 coding DNA: TGTGCCACCAGCATCGGGACAGGGCCAACCTACGAGCAGTACTTC. The encoded protein is CATSIGTGPTYEQYF.

The rearrangement links TRBV6-5 to TRBJ1-1; the D gene is possibly TRBD1 (5 bases). This CDR3 region has 15 residues. The germline gives CDR1 MNHEY, CDR2 SVGAGI. V lost 5 bases and J 6 bases, leaving 19 bases between the germline ends. CDR3 loop: CASSTPRGGKSEAFF. In DNA form, the CDR3 reads TGTGCCAGCAGTACCCCCCGGGGGGGTAAGTCTGAAGCTTTCTTT.

This CDR3 reads CASNPHKGLNQPQHF. CDR3 DNA: TGTGCCAGTAACCCGCACAAGGGGCTTAATCAGCCCCAGCATTTT. The chain has TRBV19 and TRBJ1-5; tentative D call: TRBD1 (5 bases). Deletions cut 7 bases from V and 4 bases from J, with 17 bases between. Per the germline V gene, CDR1 is LNHDA and CDR2 is SQIVND (reference sequence). This CDR3 contains 15 residues.

The genes are TRBV5-1 and TRBJ1-5; D not resolved. Germline CDR1 is SGHRS and CDR2 is YFSETQ. V was pared by 2 bases and J by 1 base, with 4 bases between. The CDR3 length is 13 residues. CDR3 DNA: TGCGCCAGCAGCTTAGAGAGCAATCAGCCCCAGCATTTT. It translates to CASSLESNQPQHF.